This T cell receptor (beta chain) was obtained from a study of TIL therapy for anti-PD-1-resistant metastatic lung cancer. About the study: Patients had a median age of almost 55 years (range roughly 38-75). By whole-exome sequencing, median non-synonymous tumor mutation burden was roughly 1.6 mutations per megabase.

Study results and caveats: This highly selected cohort may not generalize to typical lung cancer patients.

Sequencing used immunoSEQ v3. This table comes from immunoSEQ multiplex PCR, and its TCRdb copy is limited to in-frame clones, with some not included. The sample includes more than 55,000 clones, 69% of them seen just once. Germline V gene lookup returns CDR1 KGHSH and CDR2 LQKENI. Trimming shortened V by 4 bases and J by 7 bases, and 11 bases separated the two germline ends. The CDR3 covers 13 residues. Time point defined: pre-treatment sample, taken before nivolumab and TIL therapy. Stage 4 NSCLC adults joined between October 2017 and 2020. A note on this clone: Antigen unknown.

The clonotype originates from a person between 25 and 80 years old with non-small cell lung cancer. This chain links TRBV18 with TRBJ1-5; D unclear. This specimen was blood, taken at baseline. Written as DNA, the CDR3 is TGTGCCAGCTCACGAGAACGGATACAGCCCCAGCATTTT. Translating gives CASSRERIQPQHF. The complete variable domain, with remaining parts taken from reference TRBV18 and TRBJ1-5, reads NAGVMQNPRHLVRRRGQEARLRCSPMKGHSHVYWYRQLPEEGLKFMVYLQKENIIDESGMPKERFSAEFPKEGPSILRIQQVVRGDSAAYFCASSRERIQPQHFGDGTRLSIL.